The source of this T cell receptor beta chain is a study of blood T cells in healthy people across ages. This CDR3 has 13 amino acids. The germline gives CDR1 LGHDT, CDR2 YNNKEL (reference sequence). Trimming shortened V by 4 bases and J by 2 bases, and 9 bases separated the two germline ends. With a J-beta primer mix and a sample-barcoded 5' primer, a second PCR ran roughly 6 to 11 cycles. Each cDNA molecule received a tag from a template-switch adaptor that had 12 random nucleotides. TCRdb fed the 5' RACE reads into MiXCR, producing one record per CDR3 protein. The table includes about 640,000 distinct CDR3 sequences, roughly 58% detected once. Sample donors were healthy Caucasian individuals that came from Russia, aged roughly 6 to 95. Study results and limitations: A strong correlation between TCR beta diversity and naive T cell percentage was seen. Donors of long life had a larger count of naive CD4+ cells and greater diversity than aged donors.

On this clonotype itself: Its antigen is unknown.

The specimen sequenced was blood. The origin of this receptor is a man aged 55 to 70 in good health. The V call is TRBV3-1, the J call TRBJ2-7, with D perhaps matching TRBD1 (6 bases). The CDR3 DNA follows: TGTGCCAGCAGCCGGGGACACCCCTACGAGCAGTACTTC. Translated, it gives CASSRGHPYEQYF.